What follows describes a single TCR beta chain. Here immunoSEQ multiplex PCR was the method, and the copy in TCRdb shows in-frame clones only, minus some. The sample records 300,000 or so clones, under 90% being singletons. This entry belongs to a study of blood T cell repertoires in COVID-19. All enrollees were roughly 18 to 89 years old and from approximately 25 US areas. V lost 6 bases, J lost 5 bases, and 3 bases stayed unmatched. CDR1 is MNHEY and CDR2 is SVGAGI in the germline V gene. The CDR3 totals 13 residues. Sequenced input: PBMCs or T cells enriched from blood (not recorded which). The TCR sequence derives from a woman under 30 who had recovered from COVID-19. The chain carries TRBV6-5 and TRBJ1-1; 10 nucleotides match TRBD1. This chain's CDR3 is CASRGQGYTEAFF. The CDR3 DNA reads TGTGCCAGCAGGGGACAGGGGTATACTGAAGCTTTCTTT.